A selection of T cell receptor beta chains follows, all from one sample in a study of neurological immune-mediated disorders. One entry per CDR3 protein results from TCRdb running MiXCR on the 5' RACE reads. This table holds about 62,000 distinct CDR3 sequences, around 5.2% found once. The sequencing input was PBMCs. Every receptor here comes from a woman between 50 and 59 years old with multiple sclerosis. The CDR3 runs from the conserved cysteine through the conserved F or W. Fields, in order: V gene, clone size, D gene, J gene, CDR3 DNA, CDR3 protein. The D gene is left open where the match is weak. Expanded clones are given a class, and other clones once, few, many or no size at all.

TRBV11-3	many	TRBD2	TRBJ2-1	TGTGCCAGCGGCGGGGGAAGCTCCTACAATGAGCAGTTCTTC	CASGGGSSYNEQFF
TRBV7-2	many	NA	TRBJ2-3	TGTGCCAGCAGGAAACGAGGGGGAGTCACAGATACGCAGTATTTT	CASRKRGGVTDTQYF
TRBV27	many	NA	TRBJ2-2	TGTGCCAGCAGTTTGAGCAGGGCAAGCGGGGAGCTGTTTTTT	CASSLSRASGELFF
TRBV6-2/TRBV6-3	many	NA	TRBJ2-1	TGTGCCAGCAGCCGCTCGTGGAGTGGATGGTTCTTC	CASSRSWSGWFF
TRBV7-8	many	NA	TRBJ2-2	TGTGCCAGCAGCAGACCTGGAGGGGAGAACACCGGGGAGCTGTTTTTT	CASSRPGGENTGELFF
TRBV6-2/TRBV6-3	many	NA	TRBJ2-1	TGTGCCAGCAGTTTCCCAGGGGGGGAGCAGTTCTTC	CASSFPGGEQFF
TRBV6-6	many	NA	TRBJ2-3	TGTGCCAGCAGTTACACCGGGAGAGATACGCAGTATTTT	CASSYTGRDTQYF
TRBV28	many	NA	TRBJ2-5	TGTGCCAGCAGTCCCAACGGTCGTCACCAAGAGACCCAGTACTTC	CASSPNGRHQETQYF
TRBV7-2	many	TRBD2	TRBJ2-5	TGTGCCAGCAGCTTAAATCGGGCTAGCGGGGAGACCCAGTACTTC	CASSLNRASGETQYF
TRBV6-2/TRBV6-3	few	NA	TRBJ2-1	TGTGCCAGCAGTTACGGGTTCAATGAGCAGTTCTTC	CASSYGFNEQFF
TRBV15	many	NA	TRBJ2-5	TGTGCCACCAGCAGACCCCGGCAGCAAGAGACCCAGTACTTC	CATSRPRQQETQYF
TRBV28	many	NA	TRBJ2-7	TGTGCCAGCACCACTTACGGGGGCCGGAGCTACGAGCAGTACTTC	CASTTYGGRSYEQYF
TRBV6-5	many	NA	TRBJ2-5	TGTGCCAGCAGACAGGGTACCAAAGAGACCCAGTACTTC	CASRQGTKETQYF
TRBV7-2	NA	TRBD1	TRBJ1-4	TGTGCCAGCAGCCCCAGGGACAGGTCGGATTTCGGGGAAAAACTGTTTTTT	CASSPRDRSDFGEKLFF
TRBV25-1	many	TRBD1	TRBJ1-3	TGTGCCAGCAGTTTCAGGGGGCCGGACACCATATATTTT	CASSFRGPDTIYF
TRBV11-2	many	NA	TRBJ2-5	TGTGCCAGCAGTTTAACCGACGGTAGGGAGACCCAGTACTTC	CASSLTDGRETQYF
TRBV15	many	NA	TRBJ2-5	TGTGCCAGCGCGATACGGTCCGGGGAGACCCAGTACTTC	CASAIRSGETQYF
TRBV2	many	TRBD1	TRBJ1-2	TGTGCCAGCACCTTGACAGGGGGCGGCTATGGCTACACCTTC	CASTLTGGGYGYTF
TRBV25-1	many	NA	TRBJ1-6	TGTGCCAGCAAGCATCGCTCCTATAATTCACCCCTCCACTTT	CASKHRSYNSPLHF
TRBV20-1	NA	TRBD1	TRBJ1-2	TGCAGTGCTAGCCTGAGTCAGGGGACAGGGTACACCTTC	CSASLSQGTGYTF
TRBV7-3	many	TRBD2	TRBJ2-3	TGTGCCAGCAGCTTAGGGACCGGGACTAACCCCACAGATACGCAGTATTTT	CASSLGTGTNPTDTQYF
TRBV7-2	many	NA	TRBJ1-3	TGTGCCAGCAGCTTCTCCCGGGATTCTGGAAACACCATATATTTT	CASSFSRDSGNTIYF
TRBV18	NA	TRBD1	TRBJ2-7	TGTGCCAGCTCACCAGTCGGACAGGGACCCTACGAGCAGTACTTC	CASSPVGQGPYEQYF
TRBV3-1	many	NA	TRBJ1-5	TGTGCCAGCAGCCAGACTGGGGGGGCTCAGCCCCAGCATTTT	CASSQTGGAQPQHF
TRBV12-3/TRBV12-4	many	TRBD1	TRBJ1-1	TGTGCCAGCAGCCTTACAGGGGCCGGCACTGAAGCTTTCTTT	CASSLTGAGTEAFF
TRBV5-1	many	TRBD2	TRBJ2-2	TGCGCCAGCAGCTTGACCCCTAGCGGGGAGAACACCGGGGAGCTGTTTTTT	CASSLTPSGENTGELFF
TRBV20-1	many	NA	TRBJ1-5	TGCAGTGCTAGAGTGGTGGGCCGGGTCAATCAGCCCCAGCATTTT	CSARVVGRVNQPQHF
TRBV5-1	many	TRBD1	TRBJ2-2	TGCGCCAGCAGCTCAACGGGACAGGGTGGCACCGGGGAGCTGTTTTTT	CASSSTGQGGTGELFF
TRBV7-8	NA	NA	TRBJ1-6	TGTGCCAGCAGCTTACTTGGGGAACCAAATTCACCCCTCCACTTT	CASSLLGEPNSPLHF
TRBV5-1	few	TRBD1	TRBJ2-1	TGCGCCAGCAGCCGTGGACAGGCTAATCTCAATGAGCAGTTCTTC	CASSRGQANLNEQFF
TRBV18	NA	NA	TRBJ2-6	TGTGCCAGCTCACCCGTGAGAGGGCATGGGGCCAACGTCCTGACTTTC	CASSPVRGHGANVLTF
TRBV15	many	NA	TRBJ2-7	TGTGCCACCAGCAGGACTGCCGGGACCTCCTACGAGCAGTACTTC	CATSRTAGTSYEQYF
TRBV10-3	NA	NA	TRBJ1-1	TGTGCCATCAGGGACGAGTCTCGGGGTAGGACTGAAGCTTTCTTT	CAIRDESRGRTEAFF
TRBV20-1	many	TRBD1	TRBJ1-1	TGCAGTGCTTCAAGGAGGGACAGAATGAACACTGAAGCTTTCTTT	CSASRRDRMNTEAFF
TRBV11-2	many	TRBD2	TRBJ2-2	TGTGCCAGCAGCTTTAACGGGAGGGGCGGTCCCGGGGAGCTGTTTTTT	CASSFNGRGGPGELFF
TRBV27	many	NA	TRBJ1-1	TGTGCCAGCAGTTGGGGTCAGGGCACTGAAGCTTTCTTT	CASSWGQGTEAFF
TRBV10-3	many	TRBD2	TRBJ2-3	TGTGCCATCAGCTCAGATCAGCGGGGGGGCACAGATACGCAGTATTTT	CAISSDQRGGTDTQYF
TRBV27	many	NA	TRBJ1-5	TGTGCCAGCAGTTTAGTGGGGGGGACGTCCCAGCATTTT	CASSLVGGTSQHF
TRBV12-3/TRBV12-4	many	TRBD2	TRBJ2-1	TGTGCCAGCACCCTAGCGGGGCCTTCCTACAATGAGCAGTTCTTC	CASTLAGPSYNEQFF
TRBV7-2	many	NA	TRBJ2-1	TGTGCCAGCAGCATAGGATTTAGCTCCTACAATGAGCAGTTCTTC	CASSIGFSSYNEQFF
TRBV12-3/TRBV12-4	many	TRBD2	TRBJ2-1	TGTGCCAGCAGTTTCCCGCTGACTAGCCAAGCCTACAATGAGCAGTTCTTC	CASSFPLTSQAYNEQFF
TRBV20-1	many	TRBD1	TRBJ1-3	TGCAGTGCTAGAGATCCACAGGGGGCCTCTGGAAACACCATATATTTT	CSARDPQGASGNTIYF
TRBV12-3/TRBV12-4	many	NA	TRBJ2-3	TGTGCCAGCAGTTCCGTACCATGGGATACGCAGTATTTT	CASSSVPWDTQYF
TRBV5-1	few	TRBD1	TRBJ1-1	TGCGCCAGCTTTGCTCAACAGGGGACGTTAACCGGTGAAGCTTTCTTT	CASFAQQGTLTGEAFF
TRBV10-3	NA	TRBD1	TRBJ2-1	TGTGCCATCAGGGATGACAGGGCATCCTACAATGAGCAGTTCTTC	CAIRDDRASYNEQFF
TRBV12-3/TRBV12-4	many	NA	TRBJ2-7	TGTGCCAGCAGCCATTTGAGGGGAGGACTCGAGCAGTACTTC	CASSHLRGGLEQYF
TRBV12-3/TRBV12-4	many	NA	TRBJ2-3	TGTGCCAGCACCCTTACGGGGTGGACAGATACGCAGTATTTT	CASTLTGWTDTQYF
TRBV12-3/TRBV12-4	few	TRBD2	TRBJ2-5	TGTGCCAGCAGTTTATTGCGCGGGGGAACCCAAGAGACCCAGTACTTC	CASSLLRGGTQETQYF
TRBV6-2/TRBV6-3	many	TRBD1	TRBJ1-2	TGTGCCAGCAGTTCCTTCCGGGACAGATATAACTATGGCTACACCTTC	CASSSFRDRYNYGYTF
TRBV5-1	many	TRBD1	TRBJ1-1	TGCGCCAGCAGCTTGGCGGGACAGGGAAGAGCTTTCTTT	CASSLAGQGRAFF
TRBV10-2	many	NA	TRBJ1-6	TGCGCCAGCGGAGGCCAGGGTGATTCACCCCTCCACTTT	CASGGQGDSPLHF
TRBV5-1	many	TRBD1	TRBJ2-6	TGCGCCAGCAGCCAGGGGGCTGGGGCCAACGTCCTGACTTTC	CASSQGAGANVLTF
TRBV7-8	many	NA	TRBJ2-3	TGTAGCTCCTCTGAGGCGGGCACAGATACGCAGTATTTT	CSSSEAGTDTQYF
TRBV20-1	many	NA	TRBJ2-3	TGCAGTGCCCCGACCGGGGGACCGGAAGATACGCAGTATTTT	CSAPTGGPEDTQYF